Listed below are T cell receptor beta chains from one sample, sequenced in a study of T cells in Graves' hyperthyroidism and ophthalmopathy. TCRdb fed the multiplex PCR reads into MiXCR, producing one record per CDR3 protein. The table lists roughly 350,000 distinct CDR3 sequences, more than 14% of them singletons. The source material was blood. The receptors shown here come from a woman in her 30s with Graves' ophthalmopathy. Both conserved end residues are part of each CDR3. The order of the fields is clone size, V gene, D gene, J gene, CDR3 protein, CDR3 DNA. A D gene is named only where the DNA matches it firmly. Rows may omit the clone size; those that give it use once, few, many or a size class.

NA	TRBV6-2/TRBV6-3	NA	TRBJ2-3	CASSYSQGQTERPATQYF	TGTGCCAGCAGTTACTCTCAGGGCCAAACGGAGAGACCCGCGACGCAGTATTTT
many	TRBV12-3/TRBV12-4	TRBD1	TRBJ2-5	CASSPTGVEETQYF	TGTGCCAGCAGTCCGACAGGGGTGGAGGAGACCCAGTACTTC
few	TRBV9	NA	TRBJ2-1	CASSVVGGRNNEQFF	TGTGCCAGCAGCGTAGTCGGGGGAAGGAACAATGAGCAGTTCTTC
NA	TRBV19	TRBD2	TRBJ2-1	CASSTTKGLAGERSYNEQFF	TGTGCCAGTAGTACTACGAAAGGACTAGCGGGGGAGCGATCCTACAATGAGCAGTTCTTC
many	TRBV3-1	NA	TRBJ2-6	CASSQENPGLVPGANVLTF	TGTGCCAGCAGCCAAGAAAACCCGGGCCTGGTCCCTGGGGCCAACGTCCTGACTTTC
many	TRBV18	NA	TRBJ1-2	CASSPSGTAFYGYTF	TGTGCCAGCTCACCGTCCGGGACCGCCTTTTATGGCTACACCTTC
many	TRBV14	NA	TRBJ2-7	CASSLKVGHEQYF	TGTGCCAGCAGCCTCAAAGTCGGCCACGAGCAGTACTTC
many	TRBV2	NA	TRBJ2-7	CASSEEGGTYEQYF	TGTGCCAGCAGTGAAGAGGGCGGAACCTACGAGCAGTACTTC
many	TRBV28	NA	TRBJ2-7	CASSLMGEQYF	TGTGCCAGCAGTTTAATGGGCGAGCAGTACTTC
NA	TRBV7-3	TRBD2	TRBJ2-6	CASSPASGGSGANVLTF	TGTGCCAGCAGCCCTGCTAGCGGAGGCTCTGGGGCCAACGTCCTGACTTTC
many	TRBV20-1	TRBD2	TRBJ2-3	CSAVSRNSGGAFDTQYF	TGCAGTGCTGTCTCTCGGAATAGCGGGGGGGCCTTCGATACGCAGTATTTT
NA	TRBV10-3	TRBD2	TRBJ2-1	CAISEGLVLMIDEQFF	TGTGCCATCAGTGAGGGACTAGTTCTAATGATTGATGAGCAGTTCTTC
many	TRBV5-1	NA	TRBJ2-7	CASSLGYGRVREQYF	TGCGCCAGCAGCTTGGGGTACGGCAGGGTTCGTGAGCAGTACTTC
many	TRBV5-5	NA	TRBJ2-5	CASTTRGPLLEETQYF	TGTGCCAGCACAACTCGGGGGCCCCTACTTGAGGAGACCCAGTACTTC
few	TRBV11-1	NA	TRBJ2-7	CASSLGSGTAYERYF	TGTGCCAGCAGCTTAGGATCGGGGACGGCCTACGAGCGGTACTTC
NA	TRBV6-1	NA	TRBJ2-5	CASSDPNYPYQETQYF	TGTGCCAGCAGTGATCCGAATTACCCGTACCAAGAGACCCAGTACTTC
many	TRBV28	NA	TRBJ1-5	CASSSSGGGQPQHF	TGTGCCAGCAGTTCCTCGGGGGGAGGTCAGCCCCAGCATTTT
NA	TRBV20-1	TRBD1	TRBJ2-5	CSATRQGRSETQYF	TGCAGTGCTACCCGACAGGGAAGGTCGGAGACCCAGTACTTC
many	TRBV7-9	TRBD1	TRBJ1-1	CASSPLRGGVGTGSGTEAFF	TGTGCCAGCAGCCCATTGCGGGGGGGGGTCGGGACAGGGAGCGGCACTGAAGCTTTCTTT
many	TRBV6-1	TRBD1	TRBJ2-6	CASREQQGFRTGANVLTF	TGTGCCAGCAGAGAACAACAGGGGTTTAGGACTGGGGCCAACGTCCTGACTTTC
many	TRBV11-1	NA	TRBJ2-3	CASSLAPGLSTDTQYF	TGTGCCAGCAGCTTAGCGCCGGGGCTCAGCACAGATACGCAGTATTTT
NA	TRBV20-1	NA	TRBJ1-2	CSARVEDGYTF	TGCAGTGCTAGAGTAGAGGATGGCTACACCTTC
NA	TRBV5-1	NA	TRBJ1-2	CASGEGINYGYTF	TGCGCCAGCGGCGAGGGAATCAACTATGGCTACACCTTC
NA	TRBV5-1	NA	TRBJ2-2	CASSLGPGRTGELFF	TGCGCCAGCAGCTTAGGCCCGGGAAGGACCGGGGAGCTGTTTTTT
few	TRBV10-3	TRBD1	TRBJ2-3	CAISESTGGLSQYF	TGTGCCATCAGTGAGTCGACAGGGGGGCTTTCGCAGTATTTT
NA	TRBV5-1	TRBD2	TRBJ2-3	CASRAGGGLPSTDTQYF	TGCGCCAGCAGGGCGGGGGGGGGACTACCCTCCACAGATACGCAGTATTTT
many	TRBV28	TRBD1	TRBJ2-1	CASLLRTGKNNEQFF	TGTGCCAGCCTCCTCCGGACAGGTAAAAACAATGAGCAGTTCTTC
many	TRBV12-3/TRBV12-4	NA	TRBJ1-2	CASSLGQPSSGYTF	TGTGCCAGCAGTTTAGGTCAACCGTCGAGTGGCTACACCTTC
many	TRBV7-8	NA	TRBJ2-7	CASSHSAGNSYEQYF	TGTGCCAGCAGCCACAGCGCAGGAAACTCCTACGAGCAGTACTTC
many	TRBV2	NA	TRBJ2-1	CASIVQGWLDEQFF	TGTGCCAGCATTGTGCAGGGGTGGTTAGATGAGCAGTTCTTC
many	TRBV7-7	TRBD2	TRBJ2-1	CASSFRAGGYNEQFF	TGTGCTAGCAGCTTTAGAGCGGGGGGATACAATGAGCAGTTCTTC
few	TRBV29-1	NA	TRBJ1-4	CSAASNEKLFF	TGCAGCGCTGCCTCTAATGAAAAACTGTTTTTT
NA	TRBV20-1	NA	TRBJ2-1	CSANLPSSYNEQFF	TGCAGTGCTAATTTGCCGAGCTCCTACAATGAGCAGTTCTTC
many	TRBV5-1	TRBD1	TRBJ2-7	CASSSEGAVDEEQYF	TGCGCCAGCAGCTCCGAGGGGGCCGTTGACGAGGAGCAGTACTTC
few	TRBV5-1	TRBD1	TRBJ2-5	CASSSPGQGVETQYF	TGCGCCAGCAGCTCCCCGGGACAGGGTGTAGAGACCCAGTACTTC
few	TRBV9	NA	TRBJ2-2	CASGWFRELFF	TGTGCCAGCGGATGGTTCAGGGAGCTGTTTTTT
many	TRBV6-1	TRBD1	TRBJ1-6	CASSAGGVRYNSPLHF	TGTGCCAGCAGCGCAGGGGGCGTCCGCTATAATTCACCCCTCCACTTT
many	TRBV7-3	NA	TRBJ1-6	CASSLVAGASSPLHF	TGTGCCAGCAGCTTAGTAGCAGGGGCAAGTTCACCCCTCCACTTT
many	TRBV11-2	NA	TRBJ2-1	CASSPPWGRREQFF	TGTGCCAGCAGCCCCCCATGGGGCCGGCGTGAGCAGTTCTTC
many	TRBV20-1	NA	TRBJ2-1	CSASFSWESSYNEQFF	TGCAGTGCTTCTTTCAGTTGGGAGAGCTCCTACAATGAGCAGTTCTTC
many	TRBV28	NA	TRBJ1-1	CASSSSRRSSGTEAFF	TGTGCCAGCAGTTCCTCCCGACGATCCTCGGGTACTGAAGCTTTCTTT
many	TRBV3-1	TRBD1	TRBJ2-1	CASSHRTTGRNEQFF	TGTGCCAGCAGCCACCGCACGACAGGGCGAAATGAGCAGTTCTTC
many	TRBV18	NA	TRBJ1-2	CASSPGEGRSYTF	TGTGCCAGCTCACCCGGGGAGGGACGAAGCTACACCTTC
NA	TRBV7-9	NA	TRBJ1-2	CASRAEPVYGYTF	TGTGCCAGCAGAGCGGAACCGGTTTATGGCTACACCTTC
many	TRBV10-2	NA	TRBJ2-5	CASSAARTVSSQEIQYF	TGCGCCAGCAGTGCAGCGCGAACGGTGAGCTCCCAAGAGATCCAGTACTTC
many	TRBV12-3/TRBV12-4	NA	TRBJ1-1	CASSLIIMNTEAFF	TGTGCCAGCAGTTTAATTATTATGAACACTGAAGCTTTCTTT